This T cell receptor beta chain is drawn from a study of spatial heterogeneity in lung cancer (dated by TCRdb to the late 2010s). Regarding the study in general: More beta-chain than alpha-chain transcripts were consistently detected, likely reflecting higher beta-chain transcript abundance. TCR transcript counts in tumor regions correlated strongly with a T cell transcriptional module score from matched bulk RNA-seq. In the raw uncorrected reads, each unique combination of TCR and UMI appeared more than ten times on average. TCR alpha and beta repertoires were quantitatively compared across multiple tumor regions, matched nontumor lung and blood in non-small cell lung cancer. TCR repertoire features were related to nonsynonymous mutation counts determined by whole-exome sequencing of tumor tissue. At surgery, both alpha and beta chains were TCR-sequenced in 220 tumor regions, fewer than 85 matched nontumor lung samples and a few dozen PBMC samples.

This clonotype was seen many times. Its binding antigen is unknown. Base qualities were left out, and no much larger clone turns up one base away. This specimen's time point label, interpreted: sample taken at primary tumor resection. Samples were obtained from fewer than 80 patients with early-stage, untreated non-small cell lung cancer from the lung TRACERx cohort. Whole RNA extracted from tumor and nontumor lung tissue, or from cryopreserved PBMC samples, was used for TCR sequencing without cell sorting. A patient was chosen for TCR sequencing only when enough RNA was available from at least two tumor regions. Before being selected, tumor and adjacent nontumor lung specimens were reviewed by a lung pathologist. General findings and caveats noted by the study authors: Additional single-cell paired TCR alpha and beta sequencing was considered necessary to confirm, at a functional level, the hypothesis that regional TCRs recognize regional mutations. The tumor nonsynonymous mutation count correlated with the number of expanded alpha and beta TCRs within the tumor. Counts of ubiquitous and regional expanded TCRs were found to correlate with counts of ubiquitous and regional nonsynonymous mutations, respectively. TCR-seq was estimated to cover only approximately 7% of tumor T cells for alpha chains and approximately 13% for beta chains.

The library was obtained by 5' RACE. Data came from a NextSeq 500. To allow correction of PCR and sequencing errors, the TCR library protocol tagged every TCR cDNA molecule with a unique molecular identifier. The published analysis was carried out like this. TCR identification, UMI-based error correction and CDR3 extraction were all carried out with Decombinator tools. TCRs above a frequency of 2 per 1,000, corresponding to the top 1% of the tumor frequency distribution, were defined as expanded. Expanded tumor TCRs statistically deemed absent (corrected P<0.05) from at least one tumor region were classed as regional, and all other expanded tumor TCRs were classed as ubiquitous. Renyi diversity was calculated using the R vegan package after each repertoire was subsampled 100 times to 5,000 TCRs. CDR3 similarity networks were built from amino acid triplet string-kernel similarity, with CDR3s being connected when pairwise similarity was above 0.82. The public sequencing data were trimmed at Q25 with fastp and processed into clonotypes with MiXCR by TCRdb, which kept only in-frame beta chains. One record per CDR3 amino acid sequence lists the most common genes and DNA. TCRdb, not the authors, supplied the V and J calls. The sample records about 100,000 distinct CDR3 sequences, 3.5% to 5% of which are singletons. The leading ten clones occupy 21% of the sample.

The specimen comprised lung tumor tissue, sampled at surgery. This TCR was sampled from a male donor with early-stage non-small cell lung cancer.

The nucleotide sequence is TGCAGTGCTAGAGATCTTGGCCGGGGGGGCAATCAGCCCCAGCATTTT. Translated, this gives CSARDLGRGGNQPQHF. This chain is built from TRBV20-1 and TRBJ1-5; TRBD1 is possibly the D segment (5 matching bases). Trimming takes 0 bases from V and 2 bases from J, and the germline ends sit 14 bases apart. Per the germline V gene (reference sequence), DFQATT is the CDR1 and SNEGSKA is the CDR2. Inclusive of the bounding cysteine and phenylalanine, the CDR3 is 16 residues long. Just CDR3 DNA is preserved here, 48 bases in frame from base 1.